The subject of this entry is one T cell receptor (beta chain). As yet, its antigen is unknown. The sample originates from a study of cytomegalovirus exposure and HLA in healthy donors. Both 60 Vbeta primers and 13 Jbeta primers went into the PCR. Generated by immunoSEQ multiplex PCR, the TCRdb table keeps only in-frame clones and is missing some. Of 85,000 to 130,000 clones listed, 65% to 80% are singletons. Findings and limits, study-wide: It was only CMV serostatus that was available as immune exposure information. There were 150 to 200 TCR beta chains listed as cytomegalovirus-associated.

The source material was PBMCs. The sequence came from a woman between 50 and 59 years old in good health and CMV-seropositive.

The CDR3 bases are TGTGCCAGCAGTGTGGGACAGGGTTATGAGACCCAGTACTTC. It encodes CASSVGQGYETQYF. The chain combines TRBV25-1 with TRBJ2-5, with TRBD1 matching over 9 bases. The CDR3 contains 14 residues. V lost 4 bases and J lost 5; bases outside the gene matches: 5. CDR1 MGHDK and CDR2 SYGVNS come from the germline V gene.